This T cell receptor (beta chain) came from a study of CD8 T cells in Susac syndrome. Study context: Clinical remission applied to 8 or 9 sequenced Susac syndrome patients, and five or six had active disease. Study-wide points: In Susac syndrome, CD4+ T cell repertoires lacked any clonal expansion.

CDR1 DFQATT and CDR2 SNEGSKA come from the germline V gene (reference sequence). V gave up 6 bases and J gave up 1 base; unmatched junction bases: 10. CDR3 length equals 15 residues. RNA in amounts of about 0.5 to 1 ug was reverse transcribed with random hexamers. TCRdb reprocessed the immunoSEQ multiplex PCR reads via MiXCR and lists one record per CDR3 protein. The table includes tens of thousands of distinct CDR3 sequences, roughly 94% detected once. Concerning this clonotype: The antigen is unknown.

Sequencing was done on a sample of CD4+ T cells from PBMCs. The TCR sequence derives from a human donor with Susac syndrome. The chain combines TRBV20-1 with TRBJ2-3; 7 bases align to TRBD2. The CDR3 sequence is CSAGKLASRTDTQYF. The CDR3 DNA follows: TGCAGTGCCGGAAAACTAGCGTCTCGCACAGATACGCAGTATTTT.